This TCR beta chain was observed in a study of beta chain features in type 1 diabetes. Study-wide results and limits: Shorter templates might be favored by PCR, equally in patients and controls. Within each of all four CD4+ subsets, Type 1 diabetes patients had TCRB CDR3s that were moderately but significantly shorter. Any role of HLA type in TCRB rearrangement remained unresolved here. The naive, central memory and Treg TCRB repertoires showed an apparent similarity that was greater among patients than among healthy donors.

A remark on this clone: Antigen: not known.

The CDR3 has 11 amino acids. Germline CDR1 is MNHNY and CDR2 is SVGAGI (reference sequence). Deletions cut 7 bases from V and 5 bases from J, with 8 bases between. Expressed TCRB transcripts were sequenced because the isolated RNA had all been reverse transcribed beforehand. The read count averaged about 3.6 million across naive, central memory and regulatory T cell samples. Clones were read by immunoSEQ multiplex PCR, and TCRdb kept only the in-frame ones, dropping some. The table has 300,000 to 400,000 clones, about 13% seen once. This sequence was found in a woman younger than 35 with type 1 diabetes. Sequenced sample: naive CD4+ T cells from blood. The rearrangement uses TRBV6-6 and TRBJ2-5; D call uncertain. CDR3 nucleotide sequence: TGTGCCAGCAAAATACAGGAGACCCAGTACTTC. Encoded protein: CASKIQETQYF.